This TCR beta chain was sequenced during a study of vaccination effects on CD4 cells after COVID-19. Study details: Post-vaccine specimens were collected at a median of 72 days following the second dose. Whole-study findings and limits: Substantial clonal contraction characterized both infection- and vaccine-induced clones late after vaccination. Researchers report that only 1 of 255 vaccine-induced clones in healthy vaccinees cross-reacted with common cold coronaviruses.

CDR1 is WSHSY and CDR2 is SAAADI in the germline V gene. The CDR3 spans 16 residues. Trimming left V 6 bases short and J 0 bases short, with 14 bases between. Only in-frame clones appear in the TCRdb table, and some are missing; sequencing was by immunoSEQ multiplex PCR. There are 30,000 to 35,000 clones in the sample; roughly four fifths occur only once, and about 1.6% lies in the top ten. Expansion of antigen-specific CD4+ T cells with viral peptide pools was carried out by the ViraFEST assay before sequencing. CD4+ T cell isolation took place after 10 days of culture. The participants, recipients of two vaccine doses, got either BNT162b2 or mRNA-1273. For each well, a few million PBMC were cultured with 10 IU/ml IL-2 and about 11 ug/ml peptides. Remarks on this clone: Its antigen is as yet unknown.

The chain has TRBV10-2 and TRBJ2-2, with D uncertain. This TCR derives from a human donor who received a COVID-19 vaccine. Some clones in this sample may be carry-over from other donors' samples. The specimen was CD4+ T cells from PBMCs cultured with HCoV-NL63 spike peptides, collected after COVID-19 vaccination. CDR3 sequence (DNA): TGCGCCAGCAGCGCCCTCGCACCGGCGAACACCGGGGAGCTGTTTTTT. It encodes CASSALAPANTGELFF.